The 12 T cell receptor beta chains listed next were all sequenced from one sample in a study of vaccination and CD4 T cells after COVID-19. Treatment here: roughly 11-day PBMC culture with coronavirus spike peptide pools or control peptides (ViraFEST assay). Collection of the unexposed donor's CD4+ T cells took place before the COVID-19 pandemic (2011-2018). Their antigens remain unidentified. An Oncomine TCR Beta short-read assay was used to sequence the DNA from cultured CD4+ T cells. In TCRdb, the PCR reads were re-called with MiXCR into one record per CDR3 protein. The repertoire holds more than 5,500 distinct CDR3 sequences, with roughly 29% as singletons. The source material was CD4+ T cells from blood, cultured in vitro. All receptors derive from a human donor in good health.

This clonotype was seen a handful of times. The V call is TRBV7-9, the J call TRBJ2-3; 9 bases match TRBD2. Germline V gene data show CDR1 as SEHNR and CDR2 as FQNEAQ (reference sequence). Trimming took 0 bases from V and 2 from J; bases not matched to a gene: 9. There are 18 residues in the CDR3. The CDR3 loop is CASSLARSRGGNTDTQYF. In DNA, the CDR3 is TGTGCCAGCAGCTTAGCGCGTTCGCGGGGGGGGAACACAGATACGCAGTATTTT.

This clonotype was detected a few times. V is TRBV20-1 and J is TRBJ2-7, with D possibly being TRBD2 (6 bases). V lost 3 bases and J lost 0, with 12 bases in between. CDR3 length: 14 residues. Looked up from germline, CDR1 is DFQATT and CDR2 is SNEGSKA (reference sequence). CDR3: CSARRDSSSYEQYF. The CDR3 DNA sequence: TGCAGTGCTAGGCGGGACTCTAGCTCCTACGAGCAGTACTTC.

This clonotype was seen only a few times. The chain links TRBV20-1 to TRBJ1-2; D unclear. Germline V gene sequence: CDR1 DFQATT, CDR2 SNEGSKA (reference sequence). This CDR3 is built from 13 residues. Trimming removed 7 bases from V and 0 bases from J, with 12 bases in between. The CDR3 DNA reads as TGCAGTGGAGTAGAGGGAACTAACTATGGCTACACCTTC. Translation gives CSGVEGTNYGYTF.

The CDR3 nucleotides are TGCAGTGCTCCCGGGGCAGGGAGAGAGACCCAGTACTTC. It encodes CSAPGAGRETQYF. This rearrangement joins TRBV20-1 to TRBJ2-5; D may match TRBD1 or TRBD2 (5 bases each). The CDR3 is made up of 13 amino acids. Per the germline V gene, CDR1 is DFQATT and CDR2 is SNEGSKA (reference sequence). V was cut by 5 bases and J by 4 bases, with 14 bases left in between.

The genes are TRBV7-9 and TRBJ1-1, with D possibly TRBD1 on 5 matching bases. The CDR3 totals 14 residues. The V and J ends lost 1 base and 3 bases respectively, with 9 bases between them. Germline CDR1 is SEHNR and CDR2 is FQNEAQ (reference sequence). The CDR3 nucleotides are TGTGCCAGCAGCTTAGAGACAGTCTACACTGAAGCTTTCTTT. Residues: CASSLETVYTEAFF.

This chain joins TRBV5-4 and TRBJ1-2; 8 positions match TRBD1. Germline V gives CDR1 SGHNT, CDR2 YYREEE (reference sequence). The ends lost 5 bases at V and 5 bases at J; junction bases unmatched: 11. The CDR3 has 15 amino acids. Here the CDR3 reads CASSHPGQEDYGYTF. The CDR3 nucleotides read TGTGCCAGCAGTCATCCGGGACAGGAGGATTATGGCTACACCTTC.

By share, this clonotype ranks as medium-sized. The chain has TRBV27 and TRBJ1-2; D remains ambiguous. Per the germline V gene, CDR1 is MNHEY and CDR2 is SMNVEV (reference sequence). This CDR3 is built from 13 residues. V dropped 2 bases and J dropped 6 bases, with 10 bases sitting between them. The DNA for the CDR3 is TGTGCCAGCAGTTTAGGACGGAAGGATGGCTACACCTTC. It yields the protein CASSLGRKDGYTF.

J is TRBJ1-1 and V is TRBV20-1; 7 bases fit TRBD1. This CDR3 region has 13 residues. CDR1 and CDR2 (germline): DFQATT, SNEGSKA (reference sequence). V shed 3 bases and J 5 bases; nucleotides not matched to a gene: 6. The CDR3 bases are TGCAGTGCTAGCCCAGGGGGAGAGACTGAAGCTTTCTTT. Translated: CSASPGGETEAFF.

Only a few counts were recorded for this clonotype. This rearrangement joins TRBV6-5 to TRBJ1-5; D is ambiguous. The CDR3 runs 14 residues. Per germline, CDR1 MNHEY and CDR2 SVGAGI. V was clipped by 0 bases and J by 5 bases, with 8 bases between them. The CDR3, as DNA: TGTGCCAGCAGTTACTCGCAGGTTGATCAGCCCCAGCATTTT. This gives the protein CASSYSQVDQPQHF.

The chain joins TRBV5-1 to TRBJ1-1, with D unclear. The CDR3 is 14 residues long. Trimming cost V 1 base and J 1 base, with 8 bases left between them. Germline V gene sequence: CDR1 SGHRS, CDR2 YFSETQ. The CDR3 spells CASSLSEPNTEAFF. The CDR3 bases are TGCGCCAGCAGCTTGAGTGAACCGAACACTGAAGCTTTCTTT.

V gene TRBV19 combines with J gene TRBJ1-2; D may be TRBD1 (6 bases). The CDR3 extends over 13 amino acids. Germline V gene data show CDR1 as LNHDA and CDR2 as SQIVND (reference sequence). V was cut by 3 bases and J by 5 bases, with 10 bases left in between. CDR3 residues: CASSIADSYGYTF. Written as DNA, the CDR3 is TGTGCCAGTAGTATCGCGGACAGTTATGGCTACACCTTC.

This clonotype was recorded a few times. This chain joins TRBV19 and TRBJ1-5; TRBD1 is a possible D gene (5 bases). Germline CDR1 is LNHDA and CDR2 is SQIVND (reference sequence). CDR3 length: 16 amino acids. V was cut by 6 bases and J by 0 bases, with 15 bases left in between. The CDR3: CASRGTGSPSNQPQHF. The CDR3 DNA reads TGTGCCAGTAGGGGCACAGGTAGTCCTAGCAATCAGCCCCAGCATTTT.